The 20 T cell receptor beta chains listed next were all sequenced from one sample in a study of blood T cell repertoires in COVID-19. Sequenced by immunoSEQ multiplex PCR; TCRdb stores in-frame clones only, minus some. The table includes over 300,000 clones, 65% to 90% detected once. What was sequenced was peripheral blood. The receptors were sampled from a human donor in a cohort sampled during active COVID-19.

The chain uses TRBV30 and TRBJ1-5; the D is unclear. Deletions cut 2 bases from V and 0 bases from J, with 8 bases between. The CDR3 runs 14 residues. Germline CDR1 is GTSNPN and CDR2 is SVGIG (reference sequence). This chain's CDR3 is CAWSRRSSNQPQHF. In DNA, the CDR3 is TGTGCCTGGAGTAGAAGGAGTAGCAATCAGCCCCAGCATTTT.

The V gene is TRBV7-9, the J gene TRBJ2-1; D might be TRBD2 (5 bases). Germline CDR1 reads SEHNR; CDR2 reads FQNEAQ (reference sequence). Trimming took 6 bases from V and 9 from J, leaving 21 bases between them. This CDR3 is 15 amino acids long. This CDR3 reads CASRYTEASRGEQFF. Written as DNA, the CDR3 is TGTGCCAGCAGATACACGGAGGCTAGCCGTGGTGAGCAGTTCTTC. The complete variable domain, with remaining parts taken from reference TRBV7-9 and TRBJ2-1, reads DTGVSQNPRHKITKRGQNVTFRCDPISEHNRLYWYRQTLGQGPEFLTYFQNEAQLEKSRLLSDRFSAERPKGSFSTLEIQRTEQGDSAMYLCASRYTEASRGEQFFGPGTRLTVL.

This chain connects TRBV5-6 to TRBJ1-5, with D unresolved. The CDR3 covers 13 residues. Trimming removed 0 bases from V and 4 bases from J, with 5 bases in between. Germline V gene lookup returns CDR1 SGHDT and CDR2 YYEEEE. CDR3 protein: CASSLGRNQPQHF. As DNA, the CDR3 is TGTGCCAGCAGCTTGGGGAGAAATCAGCCCCAGCATTTT. Combining the CDR3 with reference TRBV5-6 and TRBJ1-5 gives the whole variable domain DAGVTQSPTHLIKTRGQQVTLRCSPKSGHDTVSWYQQALGQGPQFIFQYYEEEERQRGNFPDRFSGHQFPNYSSELNVNALLLGDSALYLCASSLGRNQPQHFGDGTRLSIL.

The chain combines TRBV27 with TRBJ1-1; 8 bases match TRBD1. Unmatched junction bases numbered 3, after V lost 4 bases and J lost 5 bases. Germline V gene sequence: CDR1 MNHEY, CDR2 SMNVEV (reference sequence). The CDR3 totals 13 residues. This CDR3 is CASSSQGATEAFF. CDR3 sequence (DNA): TGTGCCAGCAGTTCCCAGGGGGCTACTGAAGCTTTCTTT.

The chain is built from TRBV11-2 and TRBJ2-7, with D maybe TRBD1 (6 bases). Germline assignment: CDR1 SGHAT and CDR2 FQNNGV. This CDR3 has 14 amino acids. Trimming removed 5 bases from V and 5 bases from J, with 16 bases in between. The DNA of the CDR3 is TGTGCCAGCAGCCCCATGAGGGGGTTCAACGAGCAGTACTTC. Protein product: CASSPMRGFNEQYF.

The V and J genes are TRBV3-1 (or the pseudogene TRBV3-2) and TRBJ1-2; D possibly corresponds to TRBD1 (6 bases). Germline assignment: CDR1 LGHDT and CDR2 YNNKEL (reference sequence). Trimming removed 0 bases from V and 4 bases from J, with 18 bases in between. The CDR3 sequence is 17 residues long. The CDR3 spells CASSQDMRGGYSYGYTF. The CDR3 region has the DNA TGTGCCAGCAGCCAAGATATGAGGGGGGGATACTCCTATGGCTACACCTTC.

This chain uses TRBV7-3 with TRBJ2-1; 7 bases align to TRBD1. V trimming: 4 bases; J trimming: 4 bases; junction bases outside the gene matches: 16. The CDR3 has 18 residues. Germline loops: CDR1 SGHTA, CDR2 FQGTGA. The CDR3 region has the DNA TGTGCCAGCAGCTCACACGGAAATTGGGACAGCGTATACAATGAGCAGTTCTTC. It is translated as CASSSHGNWDSVYNEQFF.

V is TRBV11-3 and J is TRBJ1-1, with TRBD1 matching 10 bases. This CDR3 is built from 16 residues. V lost 5 bases, J lost 4 bases, and 10 bases stayed unmatched. From germline, CDR1 is SGHNT and CDR2 YENEEA. CDR3 bases: TGTGCCAGCAGCCATGATGGTGGACAGGGGGGCACTGAAGCTTTCTTT. It encodes CASSHDGGQGGTEAFF.

The chain joins TRBV15 to TRBJ1-4; 7 nucleotides line up with TRBD1. The CDR3 contains 14 residues. Germline V gives CDR1 LNHNV, CDR2 YYDKDF (reference sequence). Germline trimming cut 8 bases from V and 7 bases from J; bases unmatched to any gene: 10. This CDR3 is CATVTGVDREKLFF. CDR3 nucleotide sequence: TGTGCCACCGTCACAGGGGTGGATCGTGAAAAACTGTTTTTT.

CDR3 bases: TGCAGCGTCTCGACAGGGGATCAGCCCCAGCATTTT. Translating it yields CSVSTGDQPQHF. The rearrangement links TRBV29-1 to TRBJ1-5, with 8 bases fitting TRBD1. CDR3 size: 12 residues. From germline, CDR1 is SQVTM and CDR2 ANQGSEA. With 6 bases clipped from V and 5 bases from J, the junction kept 3 bases outside the gene matches. Full variable domain (missing parts from reference TRBV29-1 and TRBJ1-5): SAVISQKPSRDICQRGTSLTIQCQVDSQVTMMFWYRQQPGQSLTLIATANQGSEATYESGFVIDKFPISRPNLTFSTLTVSNMSPEDSSIYLCSVSTGDQPQHFGDGTRLSIL.

This clone was seen only a few times. The chain carries TRBV6-5 and TRBJ1-1, with D uncertain. Germline CDR1 reads MNHEY; CDR2 reads SVGAGI. This CDR3 has 16 residues. V lost 0 bases and J 2 bases, leaving 13 bases between the germline ends. CDR3 in DNA: TGTGCCAGCAGTTACTCAGCGATTAGTCTTAACACTGAAGCTTTCTTT. Protein: CASSYSAISLNTEAFF.

This clone came up once. DNA for the CDR3: TGCGCCAGCAGCCCGGACGGGACATCTGTCACAGATACGCAGTATTTT. Amino acid sequence: CASSPDGTSVTDTQYF. The chain recombines TRBV5-1 with TRBJ2-3; D might be TRBD1 (6 bases). This CDR3 contains 16 residues. Trimming cost V 4 bases and J 2 bases, with 17 bases left between them. The V gene's germline CDR1 is SGHRS and CDR2 YFSETQ.

The chain recombines TRBV6-5 with TRBJ2-7; D is possibly TRBD2 (5 bases). The CDR3 sequence is 14 residues long. With 2 bases removed from V and 3 bases from J, the gap between germline ends came to 11 bases. The germline V gene encodes CDR1 MNHEY and CDR2 SVGAGI. CDR3 region: CASSYGGSFYEQYF. The CDR3 DNA sequence: TGTGCCAGCAGTTACGGAGGCTCATTCTACGAGCAGTACTTC.

The rearrangement uses TRBV3-1 (or the pseudogene TRBV3-2) and TRBJ1-2, with 9 bases that match TRBD1. This CDR3 comprises 17 residues. J lost 4 bases, V lost 3 bases, and 12 bases had no gene match. Germline V lookup: CDR1 LGHDT, CDR2 YNNKEL (reference sequence). The CDR3 here is CASSHHSPTGGAYGYTF. CDR3 sequence (DNA): TGTGCCAGCAGCCACCACTCCCCCACAGGGGGCGCCTATGGCTACACCTTC.

This chain links TRBV3-1 (or the pseudogene TRBV3-2) with TRBJ1-5; D call uncertain. The germline CDR1 and CDR2 sequences are LGHDT and YNNKEL (reference sequence). V was trimmed by 1 base and J by 7 bases, leaving 14 bases between them. This CDR3 is 15 amino acids long. The CDR3 coding sequence is TGTGCCAGCAGCCAAGGGGGATGGGCGGGACAGCCCCAGCATTTT. Protein sequence: CASSQGGWAGQPQHF.

The chain employs TRBV18 and TRBJ1-1, with 7 positions matching TRBD1. The CDR3 is 12 amino acids. CDR1 is KGHSH, CDR2 LQKENI, per germline. Unmatched junction bases numbered 6, after V lost 3 bases and J lost 11 bases. Here the CDR3 reads CASSPSTGTAFF. Written as DNA, the CDR3 is TGTGCCAGCTCACCGTCGACAGGGACGGCTTTCTTT.

This rearrangement joins TRBV7-9 to TRBJ2-7, with TRBD1 as a possible D gene (5 bases). This CDR3 contains 16 residues. V was trimmed by 6 bases and J by 0 bases, leaving 18 bases between them. CDR1 and CDR2 from the germline V gene are SEHNR and FQNEAQ (reference sequence). DNA for the CDR3: TGTGCCAGCAGTCCATCTGACAGCAAAAGCTCCTACGAGCAGTACTTC. This codes for CASSPSDSKSSYEQYF. The variable domain in full, with the rest retrieved from reference TRBV7-9 and TRBJ2-7, is DTGVSQNPRHKITKRGQNVTFRCDPISEHNRLYWYRQTLGQGPEFLTYFQNEAQLEKSRLLSDRFSAERPKGSFSTLEIQRTEQGDSAMYLCASSPSDSKSSYEQYFGPGTRLTVT.

This clone was detected a few times. V gene TRBV6-1 combines with J gene TRBJ1-5; possible D gene TRBD1, 6 bases. Looked up from germline, CDR1 is MNHNS and CDR2 is SASEGT. The V end was cut by 3 bases, the J end by 6 bases, with 18 bases between. The length of the CDR3 is 16 residues. The chain's CDR3 is CASSDGSQGLGQPQHF. In DNA, the CDR3 is TGTGCCAGCAGTGACGGATCACAGGGTCTGGGTCAGCCCCAGCATTTT.

This chain links TRBV5-1 with TRBJ2-1, with D possibly TRBD2 on 5 matching bases. From germline, CDR1 is SGHRS and CDR2 YFSETQ. Trimming removed 0 bases at V and 1 base at J, with 8 bases between. This CDR3 has 15 amino acids. The CDR3 coding sequence is TGCGCCAGCAGCTTGGTCGGGGTTTCCTACAATGAGCAGTTCTTC. It is translated as CASSLVGVSYNEQFF. Full variable domain (missing parts from reference TRBV5-1 and TRBJ2-1): KAGVTQTPRYLIKTRGQQVTLSCSPISGHRSVSWYQQTPGQGLQFLFEYFSETQRNKGNFPGRFSGRQFSNSRSEMNVSTLELGDSALYLCASSLVGVSYNEQFFGPGTRLTVL.

This clone showed up just a few times. The genes are TRBV5-1 and TRBJ2-7, with 10 bases matching TRBD1. Germline loops: CDR1 SGHRS, CDR2 YFSETQ. The CDR3 totals 17 residues. V was clipped by 0 bases and J by 5 bases; unmatched bases: 11. The CDR3 here is CASSLGRLGQGKNEQYF. CDR3 nucleotide sequence: TGCGCCAGCAGCTTGGGTCGTTTGGGACAGGGGAAAAACGAGCAGTACTTC.